This record looks at one T cell receptor (beta chain) sequence and its context. Its matching antigen is unknown. A universal primer site arose from template switching, and cDNA bore unique molecular identifiers. TCRdb re-called the 5' RACE reads through MiXCR, storing one row per CDR3 protein. The profile shows about 470,000 distinct CDR3 sequences, 24% of them singletons. The sample belongs to a study of identical twins. The CDR3 loop spans 13 amino acids. V dropped 5 bases and J dropped 2 bases, with 7 bases sitting between them. From germline, CDR1 is MNHEY and CDR2 SMNVEV (reference sequence). Study-level results: In cord blood, abundant beta clonotypes had fewer insertions; memory showed no trend. The models systematically underestimated how much out-of-frame TCR alpha was shared in monozygotic twins.

This sample was also put to use in a study of T cells expressing NK-cell markers. This second study says: The authors applied an anti-gamma-delta TCR antibody in several experiments, and it restricted sorting to alpha-beta TCR T cells.

The sequence derives from a woman between 18 and 29 years old in good health. This rearrangement joins TRBV27 to TRBJ1-3; a possible D gene is TRBD1 (5 bases). Sample: CD4+ T cells sorted from blood. Here the CDR3 DNA reads TGTGCCAGCAGTAGGGGAACTGGAAACACCATATATTTT. Residues: CASSRGTGNTIYF.